Below, 23 T cell receptor beta chains from the same sample are listed, as sequenced in a study of shared clonotypes between healthy human individuals. The table came from immunoSEQ multiplex PCR; TCRdb's copy has only in-frame clones and leaves some out. The sample has about 560,000 clones, 70% to 80% seen once; the top ten hold around 12%. The sequencing sample was made of PBMCs. These receptors were obtained from a woman aged 40 to 50 in good health. Some clones in this sample may be carry-over from other donors' samples.

J is TRBJ2-1 and V is TRBV6-4; 14 bases are a match to TRBD2. V lost 2 bases, J lost 10 bases, and 7 bases stayed unmatched. Germline CDR1 reads MRHNA; CDR2 reads SNTAGT. The CDR3 is 16 residues long. The CDR3 DNA sequence: TGTGCCAGCAGTGACGGGGGGACTAGCGGGAGTAAGGAGCAGTTCTTC. Translated, it gives CASSDGGTSGSKEQFF.

Here the CDR3 reads CASSPPHIQETQYF. CDR3 sequence (DNA): TGTGCCAGCTCACCACCCCACATCCAAGAGACCCAGTACTTC. The chain employs TRBV18 and TRBJ2-5; D call uncertain. CDR1 and CDR2 (germline): KGHSH, LQKENI. This CDR3 has 14 amino acids. Trimming took 0 bases from V and 1 from J, leaving 6 bases between them. The full variable domain, completed using reference TRBV18 and TRBJ2-5, is NAGVMQNPRHLVRRRGQEARLRCSPMKGHSHVYWYRQLPEEGLKFMVYLQKENIIDESGMPKERFSAEFPKEGPSILRIQQVVRGDSAAYFCASSPPHIQETQYFGPGTRLLVL.

V gene TRBV6-5 combines with J gene TRBJ2-1; the match to TRBD2 covers 9 bases. The germline CDR1 and CDR2 sequences are MNHEY and SVGAGI. J gave up 10 bases and V 5 bases, and 12 bases lay outside the gene matches. This CDR3 is 15 amino acids long. The CDR3 DNA is TGTGCCAGCAGTAGGGAAAGCGGGGGGTGGCGGGAGCAGTTCTTC. Translation: CASSRESGGWREQFF.

In this sample, this clone turned up once. The chain has TRBV5-1 and TRBJ2-7, with D possibly being TRBD2 (6 bases). The length of the CDR3 is 14 residues. Trimming took off 0 bases at V and 4 bases at J, with 11 bases between the two ends. CDR1 and CDR2 (germline): SGHRS, YFSETQ. The CDR3 coding sequence is TGCGCCAGCAGCTTGGAGGGACTGTCATACGAGCAGTACTTC. Its translation is CASSLEGLSYEQYF.

The genes are TRBV6-1 and TRBJ1-2; D is ambiguous. The length of the CDR3 is 16 residues. The germline V and J ends were trimmed by 1 base and 1 base, with 13 bases remaining between them. The germline V gene encodes CDR1 MNHNS and CDR2 SASEGT. DNA of the CDR3: TGTGCCAGCAGTGAAGATCAGAGTTGGCGTAACTATGGCTACACCTTC. It codes for CASSEDQSWRNYGYTF.

This clone was picked up one time. The V gene is TRBV10-1, the J gene TRBJ2-2; 7 nucleotides agree with TRBD2. Germline loops: CDR1 WNHNN, CDR2 SYGVQD (reference sequence). The CDR3 runs to 12 residues. After removal of 6 bases from V and 5 bases from J, the junction contained 0 bases not matched to a gene. The CDR3 spells CASRGGTGELFF. The CDR3 region has the DNA TGCGCCAGCAGGGGAGGGACCGGGGAGCTGTTTTTT.

The rearrangement links TRBV27 to TRBJ1-1, with a weak D call TRBD1 (5 bases). V lost 2 bases and J 2 bases, leaving 12 bases between the germline ends. Germline V gene sequence: CDR1 MNHEY, CDR2 SMNVEV (reference sequence). The CDR3 consists of 15 residues. CDR3 sequence reads: CASSLMGRGNTEAFF. Here the CDR3 DNA reads TGTGCCAGCAGTTTAATGGGGCGAGGAAACACTGAAGCTTTCTTT.

This sequence joins TRBV6-4 and TRBJ1-3; D ambiguous. The J call may be in error: the DNA end matches TRBJ2-2 better. Germline CDR1 MRHNA, CDR2 SNTAGT. The CDR3 has 15 amino acids. CDR3 in DNA: TGTGCCAGCAGTGACTCTGGGGAGAACACCGGGGAGCTGTTTTTT. Amino acid sequence: CASSDSGENTGELFF.

This clone was seen a few times. This chain links TRBV18 with TRBJ1-5; tentative D call: TRBD1 (5 bases). With 3 bases removed from V and 4 bases from J, the gap between germline ends came to 10 bases. The CDR3 has 14 residues. Germline values: CDR1 KGHSH, CDR2 LQKENI. CDR3 region: CASSPQGWNQPQHF. CDR3 nucleotide sequence: TGTGCCAGCTCACCCCAGGGTTGGAATCAGCCCCAGCATTTT.

This rearrangement joins TRBV19 to TRBJ2-2; maybe TRBD1 (6 bases). The V end was cut by 10 bases, the J end by 0 bases, with 12 bases between. The V gene's germline CDR1 is LNHDA and CDR2 SQIVND (reference sequence). The CDR3 totals 14 residues. Here the CDR3 DNA reads TGTGCCACCACAGGGATAGCGAACACCGGGGAGCTGTTTTTT. Its protein is CATTGIANTGELFF.

The rearrangement links TRBV7-6 to TRBJ2-2; perhaps TRBD2 as D (5 bases). The V and J ends lost 1 base and 4 bases respectively, with 13 bases between them. The CDR3 runs 16 residues. Germline V CDR1 and CDR2: SGHVS, FNYEAQ. The CDR3 spells CASSLETRAVTGELFF. CDR3 DNA sequence: TGTGCCAGCAGCTTAGAAACTAGGGCGGTCACCGGGGAGCTGTTTTTT.

This clone was recorded only once. V gene TRBV4-1 combines with J gene TRBJ2-5; 13 positions match TRBD2. Germline CDR1 and CDR2: MGHRA and YSYEKL. The CDR3 totals 18 residues. V lost 4 bases to trimming and J lost 5 bases; unmatched junction nucleotides: 13. This chain's CDR3 is CASSLLWTSGRVSETQYF. In DNA form, the CDR3 reads TGCGCCAGCAGCCTCCTTTGGACTAGCGGGAGAGTGTCGGAGACCCAGTACTTC.

As to this clone: This likely stems from a read error, as it lies one base from a far larger clone. CDR3 nucleotides: TGTGCCAGCAGCTCCCTAGAGGGAGGGGCCTACGAGCAGTACTTC. Its protein is CASSSLEGGAYEQYF. The rearrangement links TRBV11-2 to TRBJ2-5; TRBD2 aligns across 7 bases. With the DNA end fitting TRBJ2-7 better, the J assignment may be wrong. This CDR3 region has 15 residues. Germline CDR1 and CDR2: SGHAT and FQNNGV.

This chain links TRBV27 with TRBJ2-7; D possibly corresponds to TRBD2 (6 bases). Germline V lookup: CDR1 MNHEY, CDR2 SMNVEV (reference sequence). V was shortened by 3 bases and J by 0 bases, with 12 bases between the two germline ends. The length of the CDR3 is 15 residues. The chain's CDR3 is CASSFRGRSSYEQYF. The CDR3 DNA reads TGTGCCAGCAGTTTTCGGGGGAGAAGCTCCTACGAGCAGTACTTC.

The chain is built from TRBV10-3 and TRBJ2-3; D is undetermined. CDR3 length: 14 residues. Trimming shortened V by 0 bases and J by 6 bases, and 10 bases separated the two germline ends. Germline values: CDR1 ENHRY, CDR2 SYGVKD. CDR3 loop: CAISESKQMDTQYF. For the CDR3, the DNA is TGTGCCATCAGTGAGTCGAAGCAGATGGATACGCAGTATTTT.

This clone was detected ten times or more. V and J are TRBV28 and TRBJ1-2, with D unclear. The germline CDR1 and CDR2 sequences are MDHEN and SYDVKM. V lost 2 bases and J 1 base, leaving 14 bases between the germline ends. The CDR3 covers 16 residues. The CDR3 region has the DNA TGTGCCAGCAGTTTAGGTGGCGGAAGCATTAACTATGGCTACACCTTC. Protein product: CASSLGGGSINYGYTF.

This chain connects TRBV5-4 to TRBJ2-2; tentatively, D is TRBD1 or TRBD2 (6 bases each). This CDR3 is built from 15 residues. With 4 bases removed from V and 0 bases from J, the gap between germline ends came to 10 bases. Germline V gives CDR1 SGHNT, CDR2 YYREEE (reference sequence). The CDR3 here is CASSVGGANTGELFF. For the CDR3, the DNA is TGTGCCAGCAGCGTGGGGGGCGCGAACACCGGGGAGCTGTTTTTT.

The CDR3 protein is CASSFLKRAYEQYF. Written as DNA, the CDR3 is TGTGCCAGCAGCTTCCTAAAGCGGGCCTACGAGCAGTACTTC. This rearrangement joins TRBV5-8 to TRBJ2-7, with a weak D call TRBD2 (6 bases). V lost 2 bases and J lost 2, with 11 bases in between. CDR3 length: 14 amino acids. The V gene's germline CDR1 is SGHTS and CDR2 YDEGEE. The full variable domain, in which reference TRBV5-8 and TRBJ2-7 provide the parts outside the CDR3, is EAGVTQSPTHLIKTRGQQATLRCSPISGHTSVYWYQQALGLGLQFLLWYDEGEERNRGNFPPRFSGRQFPNYSSELNVNALELEDSALYLCASSFLKRAYEQYFGPGTRLTVT.

There are many counts of this clone. The chain employs TRBV7-8 and TRBJ2-1; no reliable D call. The V end was cut by 2 bases, the J end by 9 bases, with 8 bases between. The CDR3 runs 12 residues. CDR1 and CDR2 (germline): SGHVS, FQNEAQ. CDR3 sequence reads: CASSLSSGEQFF. The CDR3 DNA is TGTGCCAGCAGCTTAAGTTCAGGTGAGCAGTTCTTC. The full variable domain, with the rest looked up from reference TRBV7-8 and TRBJ2-1, is GAGVSQSPRYKVAKRGQDVALRCDPISGHVSLFWYQQALGQGPEFLTYFQNEAQLDKSGLPSDRFFAERPEGSVSTLKIQRTQQEDSAVYLCASSLSSGEQFFGPGTRLTVL.

This clone was counted at least ten times. The chain employs TRBV6-1 and TRBJ1-3; unclear D gene. The CDR3 is 15 residues long. With 3 bases removed from V and 0 bases from J, the gap between germline ends came to 9 bases. Germline CDR1 reads MNHNS; CDR2 reads SASEGT. CDR3 region: CASSDGQASGNTIYF. The CDR3 DNA reads as TGTGCCAGCAGTGACGGCCAGGCCTCTGGAAACACCATATATTTT.

The CDR3 here is CASSPPSREGTDTQYF. Written as DNA, the CDR3 is TGTGCCAGCTCACCACCATCACGGGAGGGTACAGATACGCAGTATTTT. This chain joins TRBV18 and TRBJ2-3, with TRBD2 matching 8 bases. From germline, CDR1 is KGHSH and CDR2 LQKENI. Trimming at V came to 0 bases and at J to 3 bases, leaving 5 bases not matched to a gene. The CDR3 has 16 residues.

In its sample, this clone was seen a few times. The chain links TRBV9 to TRBJ2-1, with no clear D. The germline V gene encodes CDR1 SGDLS and CDR2 YYNGEE. The CDR3 sequence is 12 residues long. Trimming cost V 6 bases and J 8 bases, with 12 bases left between them. CDR3 in amino acids: CASKEREDEQFF. The CDR3 DNA sequence: TGTGCCAGCAAGGAACGTGAGGATGAGCAGTTCTTC.

This clone turned up a few times. The chain employs TRBV10-3 and TRBJ1-5; a weak D match, TRBD1 (5 bases). The V and J ends lost 3 bases and 7 bases respectively, with 19 bases between them. This CDR3 spans 16 amino acids. CDR1 ENHRY and CDR2 SYGVKD come from the germline V gene. CDR3 amino acids: CAISDFQDSWRQPQHF. The CDR3 nucleotides read TGTGCCATCAGTGACTTCCAAGACAGCTGGCGCCAGCCCCAGCATTTT.